This T cell receptor beta chain stems from a study of OX40 agonist ivuxolimab in advanced cancers. Patients with a history of autoimmune disease or on systemic immunosuppression were excluded. Profiled with immunoSEQ multiplex PCR; TCRdb holds only in-frame clones, not every one. The sample yields approximately 84,000 clones, 94% seen once. Overall study results and limits: Mean expanded clone counts were higher in CD8+ than CD4+ T cells.

Germline V gene lookup returns CDR1 GTSNPN and CDR2 SVGIG (reference sequence). Trimming at V came to 4 bases and at J to 4 bases, leaving 9 bases not matched to a gene. The length of the CDR3 is 14 residues. With regard to this clone: The antigen is unknown.

V is TRBV30 and J is TRBJ2-7, with TRBD2 matching 8 bases. The source is an adult with an advanced solid tumor such as melanoma, head and neck, liver or kidney cancer. The sequences come from CD4+ or CD8+ T cells sorted from blood, collected in a trial of the OX40 agonist ivuxolimab. The chain's CDR3 is CAWTHGGGGYEQYF. In DNA form, the CDR3 reads TGTGCCTGGACCCACGGGGGGGGCGGGTACGAGCAGTACTTC.